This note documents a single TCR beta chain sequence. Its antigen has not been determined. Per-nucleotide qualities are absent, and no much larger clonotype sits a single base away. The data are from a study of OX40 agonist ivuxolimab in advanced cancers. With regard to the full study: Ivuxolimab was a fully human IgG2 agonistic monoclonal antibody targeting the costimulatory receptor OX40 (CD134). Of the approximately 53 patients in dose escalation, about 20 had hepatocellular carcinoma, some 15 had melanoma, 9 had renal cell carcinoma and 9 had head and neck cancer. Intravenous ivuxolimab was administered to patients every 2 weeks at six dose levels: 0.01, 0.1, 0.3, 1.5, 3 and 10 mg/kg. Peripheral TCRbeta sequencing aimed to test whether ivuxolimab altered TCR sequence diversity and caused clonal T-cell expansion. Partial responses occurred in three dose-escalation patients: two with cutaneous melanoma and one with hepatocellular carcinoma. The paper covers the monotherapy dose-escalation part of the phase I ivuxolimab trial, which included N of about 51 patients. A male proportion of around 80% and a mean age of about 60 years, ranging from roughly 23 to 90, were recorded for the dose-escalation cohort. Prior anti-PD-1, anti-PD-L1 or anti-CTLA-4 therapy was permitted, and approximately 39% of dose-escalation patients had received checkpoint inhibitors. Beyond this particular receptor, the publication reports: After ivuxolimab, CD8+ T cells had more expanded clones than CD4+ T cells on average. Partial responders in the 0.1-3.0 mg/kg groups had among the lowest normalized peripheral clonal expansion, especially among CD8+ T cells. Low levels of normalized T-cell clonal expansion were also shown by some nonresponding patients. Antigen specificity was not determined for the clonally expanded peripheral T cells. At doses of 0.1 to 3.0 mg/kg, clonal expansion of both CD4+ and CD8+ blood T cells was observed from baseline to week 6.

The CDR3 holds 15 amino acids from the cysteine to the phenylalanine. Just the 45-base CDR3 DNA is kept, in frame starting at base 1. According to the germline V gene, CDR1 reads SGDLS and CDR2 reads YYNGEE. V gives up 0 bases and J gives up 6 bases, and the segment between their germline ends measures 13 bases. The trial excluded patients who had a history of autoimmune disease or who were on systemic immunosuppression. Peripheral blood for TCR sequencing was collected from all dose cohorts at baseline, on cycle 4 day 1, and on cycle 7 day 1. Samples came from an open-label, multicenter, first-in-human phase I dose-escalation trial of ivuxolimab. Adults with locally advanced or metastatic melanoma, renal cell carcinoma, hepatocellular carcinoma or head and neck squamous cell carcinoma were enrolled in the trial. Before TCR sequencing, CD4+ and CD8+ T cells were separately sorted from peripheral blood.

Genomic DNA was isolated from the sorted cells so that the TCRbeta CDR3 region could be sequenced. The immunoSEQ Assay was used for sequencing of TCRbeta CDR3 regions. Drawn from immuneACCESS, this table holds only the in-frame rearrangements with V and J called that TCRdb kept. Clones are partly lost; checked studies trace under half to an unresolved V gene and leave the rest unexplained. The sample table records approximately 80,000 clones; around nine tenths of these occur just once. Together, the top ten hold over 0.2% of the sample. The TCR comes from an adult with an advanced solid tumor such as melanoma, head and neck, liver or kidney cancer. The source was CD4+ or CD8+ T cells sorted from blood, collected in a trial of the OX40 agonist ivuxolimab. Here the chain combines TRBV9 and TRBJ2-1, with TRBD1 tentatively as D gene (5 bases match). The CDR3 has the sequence CASSVGGARFNEQFF. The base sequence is TGTGCCAGCAGCGTAGGTGGGGCCCGATTCAATGAGCAGTTCTTC.